This entry is about one T cell receptor (beta chain). The junction does not match germline at one end; this may be a read error. Regions amplified from RNA transcripts were the TCR beta CDR3 regions. The TCR CDR3 was amplified in a first-round RT-PCR using the HTBI primer set. Via MiXCR, TCRdb re-called the multiplex PCR reads, giving one row per CDR3 protein. The sample includes approximately 430,000 distinct CDR3 sequences, 15% to 19% of them seen just once. Aged 18 to 65, the patients had hyperthyroidism that was newly diagnosed and had lasted under 2 months. This CDR3 has 13 amino acids. Germline loops: CDR1 SEHNR, CDR2 FQNEAQ (reference sequence). This entry is derived from a study of T cells in Graves' hyperthyroidism and ophthalmopathy.

Sequencing input: blood. This sequence was found in a woman in her late teens or twenties with Graves' hyperthyroidism. The chain links TRBV7-9 to TRBJ2-3, with a possible D match to TRBD2 (5 bases). CDR3 nucleotide sequence: TGTACCAGCAGCTTAGCGCAAACAGATACGCAGTATTTT. Translated: CTSSLAQTDTQYF.